This T cell receptor beta chain was identified during a study of blood T cell repertoires in COVID-19. Study information: Whether acute or convalescent, the COVID-19 samples came from the United States, Italy and Spain.

This table comes from immunoSEQ multiplex PCR, and its TCRdb copy is limited to in-frame clones, with some not included. This sample has over 80,000 clones, with approximately 91% found just once. CDR1 is SGHTA, CDR2 FQGTGA, per germline. With V trimmed by 3 bases and J by 3 bases, 10 bases remained unmatched. The CDR3 has 18 residues. The rearrangement uses TRBV7-3 and TRBJ2-3; 12 bases map to TRBD2. The sequence came from a human donor with active COVID-19. The donor label of this sample is uncertain. Sequencing was carried out using peripheral blood. This CDR3 is CASSFASGGASRTDTQYF. In nucleotides, the CDR3 is TGTGCCAGCAGCTTCGCTAGCGGGGGGGCCTCTCGGACAGATACGCAGTATTTT.